This TCR beta chain was captured in a study of human T cells and chemical hapten exposure. TCRdb re-derived calls from the RACE reads in MiXCR, one entry per CDR3 protein. The profile shows about 99,000 distinct CDR3 sequences, over 10% of them singletons. Time point of the sample: patch test 1, 2 weeks after DPC sensitization. Treatment in this sample: therapeutic diphenylcyclopropenone sensitization with weekly scalp DPC. Germline V gives CDR1 SGDLS, CDR2 YYNGEE. J was trimmed by 12 bases and V by 4 bases; bases with no gene match: 5. This CDR3 contains 12 residues. This clonotype was recorded many times.

This sample comprised whole blood, obtained in connection with sensitization to the hapten diphenylcyclopropenone (DPC). This TCR was recovered from a woman aged 40 to 50 with alopecia areata. Some clones in this sample may be carry-over from other donors' samples. V and J are TRBV9 and TRBJ2-5; 11 bases match TRBD2. The DNA of the CDR3 is TGTGCCAGCAGCACACTAGCGGGAGCCAAGTACTTC. Translation: CASSTLAGAKYF.